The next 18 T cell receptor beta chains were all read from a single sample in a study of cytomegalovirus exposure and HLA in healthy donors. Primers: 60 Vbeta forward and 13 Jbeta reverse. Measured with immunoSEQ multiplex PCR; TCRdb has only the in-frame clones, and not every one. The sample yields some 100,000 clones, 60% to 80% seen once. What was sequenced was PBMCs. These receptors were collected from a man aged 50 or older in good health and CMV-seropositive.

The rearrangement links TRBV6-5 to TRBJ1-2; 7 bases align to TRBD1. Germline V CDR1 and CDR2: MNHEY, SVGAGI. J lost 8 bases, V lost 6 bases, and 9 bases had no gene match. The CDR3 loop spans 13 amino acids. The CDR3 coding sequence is TGTGCCAGCAGCCGCGGAGGGGGCGGCGGCTACACCTTC. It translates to CASSRGGGGGYTF.

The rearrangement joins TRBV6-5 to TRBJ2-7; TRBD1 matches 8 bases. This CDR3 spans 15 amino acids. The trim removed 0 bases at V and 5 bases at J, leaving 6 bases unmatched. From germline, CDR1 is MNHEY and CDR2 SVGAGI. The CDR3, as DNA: TGTGCCAGCAGTTACTCCCAGGGGGCGTTAAACGAGCAGTACTTC. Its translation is CASSYSQGALNEQYF.

CDR3: CASSPQGGNTIYF. The CDR3 DNA sequence: TGTGCCAGTAGTCCACAGGGGGGAAACACCATATATTTT. The rearrangement uses TRBV19 and TRBJ1-3, with 7 bases lining up with TRBD1. Losses at the gene ends were 5 bases for V and 4 bases for J; bases not matched to a gene: 2. Germline-derived CDR1 and CDR2 are LNHDA and SQIVND (reference sequence). The CDR3 sequence is 13 residues long.

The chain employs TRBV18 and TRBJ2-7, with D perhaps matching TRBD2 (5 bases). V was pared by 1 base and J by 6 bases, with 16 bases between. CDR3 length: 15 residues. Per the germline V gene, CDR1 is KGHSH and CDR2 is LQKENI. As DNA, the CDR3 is TGTGCCAGCTCACCACTCAAACTAGTCTTAGGCGAGCAGTACTTC. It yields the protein CASSPLKLVLGEQYF.

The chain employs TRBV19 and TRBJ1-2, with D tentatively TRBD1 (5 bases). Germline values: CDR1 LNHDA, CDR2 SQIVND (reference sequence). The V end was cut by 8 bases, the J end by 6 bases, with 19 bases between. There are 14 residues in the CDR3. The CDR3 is CASFGTREEDGYTF. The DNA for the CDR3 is TGTGCCAGTTTCGGCACCAGGGAGGAGGATGGCTACACCTTC.

The CDR3 protein is CASSLAEGLTYEQYF. The CDR3 DNA sequence: TGCGCCAGCAGCTTGGCCGAGGGTCTGACCTACGAGCAGTACTTC. The V call is TRBV5-1, the J call TRBJ2-7, with D possibly being TRBD2 (5 bases). Germline CDR1 is SGHRS and CDR2 is YFSETQ. The length of the CDR3 is 15 residues. The V end lost 0 bases, the J end lost 2 bases, and 12 bases lay between the germline ends.

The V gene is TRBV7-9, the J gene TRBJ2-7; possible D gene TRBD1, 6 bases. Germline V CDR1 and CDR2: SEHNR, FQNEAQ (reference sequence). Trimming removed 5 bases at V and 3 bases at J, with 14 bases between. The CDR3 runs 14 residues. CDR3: CASSPQGGRYEQYF. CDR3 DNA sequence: TGTGCCAGCAGCCCACAGGGTGGACGCTACGAGCAGTACTTC.

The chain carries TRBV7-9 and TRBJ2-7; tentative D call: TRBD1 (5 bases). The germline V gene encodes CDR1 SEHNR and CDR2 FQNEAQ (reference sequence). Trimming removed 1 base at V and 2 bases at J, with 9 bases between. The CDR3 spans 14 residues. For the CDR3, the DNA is TGTGCCAGCAGCTTAGGACAGAAACCCTACGAGCAGTACTTC. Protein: CASSLGQKPYEQYF.

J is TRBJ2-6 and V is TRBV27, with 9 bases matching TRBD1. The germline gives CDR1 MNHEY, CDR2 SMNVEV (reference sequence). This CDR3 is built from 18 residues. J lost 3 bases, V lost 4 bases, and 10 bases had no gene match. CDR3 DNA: TGTGCCAGCAGTTCCCTGGACAGGGGTCGCGTTGGGGCCAACGTCCTGACTTTC. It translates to CASSSLDRGRVGANVLTF.

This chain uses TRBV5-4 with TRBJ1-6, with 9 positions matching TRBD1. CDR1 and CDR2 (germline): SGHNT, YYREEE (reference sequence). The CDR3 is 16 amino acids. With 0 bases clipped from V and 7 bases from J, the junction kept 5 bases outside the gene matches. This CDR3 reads CASSLANRGQNSPLHF. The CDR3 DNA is TGTGCCAGCAGCTTGGCAAACAGGGGGCAAAATTCACCCCTCCACTTT.

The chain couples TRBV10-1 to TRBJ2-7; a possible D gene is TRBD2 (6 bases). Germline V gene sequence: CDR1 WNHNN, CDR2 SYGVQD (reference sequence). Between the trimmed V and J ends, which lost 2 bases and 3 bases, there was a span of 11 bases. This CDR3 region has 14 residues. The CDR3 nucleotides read TGCGCCAGCAGTGAGACAGCGGGCCACTACGAGCAGTACTTC. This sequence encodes CASSETAGHYEQYF.

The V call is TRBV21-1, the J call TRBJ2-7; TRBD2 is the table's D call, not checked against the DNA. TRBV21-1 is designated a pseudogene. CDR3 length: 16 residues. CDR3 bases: TGTGCCAGCAGCAAAGAGTCCGGGGGATACTCCTACGAGCAGTACTTC. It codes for CASSKESGGYSYEQYF.

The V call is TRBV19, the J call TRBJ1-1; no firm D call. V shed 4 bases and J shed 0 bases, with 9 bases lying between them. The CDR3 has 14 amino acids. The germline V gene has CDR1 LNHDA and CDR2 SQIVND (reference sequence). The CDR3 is CASSTQVMNTEAFF. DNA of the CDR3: TGTGCCAGTAGTACGCAGGTTATGAACACTGAAGCTTTCTTT.

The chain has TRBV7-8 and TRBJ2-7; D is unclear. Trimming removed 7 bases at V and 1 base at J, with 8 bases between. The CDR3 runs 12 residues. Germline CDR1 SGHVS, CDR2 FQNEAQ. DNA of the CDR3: TGTGCCAGCACCTCAGGATCCTACGAGCAGTACTTC. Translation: CASTSGSYEQYF.

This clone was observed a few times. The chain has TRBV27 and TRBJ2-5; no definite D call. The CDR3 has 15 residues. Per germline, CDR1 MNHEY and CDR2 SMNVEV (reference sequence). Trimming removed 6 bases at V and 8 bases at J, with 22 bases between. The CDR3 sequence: CASSPSGGAGYTQYF. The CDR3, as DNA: TGTGCCAGCAGCCCTAGTGGCGGAGCCGGATACACCCAGTACTTC.

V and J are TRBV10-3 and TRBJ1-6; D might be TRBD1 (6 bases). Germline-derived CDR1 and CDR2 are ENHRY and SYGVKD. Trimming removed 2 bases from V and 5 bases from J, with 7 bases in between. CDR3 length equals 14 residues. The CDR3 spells CAISEAGDNSPLHF. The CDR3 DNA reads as TGTGCCATCAGTGAGGCAGGGGATAATTCACCCCTCCACTTT.

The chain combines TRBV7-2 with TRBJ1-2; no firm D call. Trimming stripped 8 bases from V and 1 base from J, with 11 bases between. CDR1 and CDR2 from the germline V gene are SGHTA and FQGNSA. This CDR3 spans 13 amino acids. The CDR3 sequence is CASRGYLNYGYTF. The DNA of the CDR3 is TGTGCCAGCCGAGGGTACCTTAACTATGGCTACACCTTC. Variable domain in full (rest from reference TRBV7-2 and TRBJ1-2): GAGVSQSPSNKVTEKGKDVELRCDPISGHTALYWYRQSLGQGLEFLIYFQGNSAPDKSGLPSDRFSAERTGGSVSTLTIQRTQQEDSAVYLCASRGYLNYGYTFGSGTRLTVV.

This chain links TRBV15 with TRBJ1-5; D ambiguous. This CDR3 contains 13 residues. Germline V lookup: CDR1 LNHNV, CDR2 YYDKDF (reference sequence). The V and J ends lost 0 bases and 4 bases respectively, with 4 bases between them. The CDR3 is CATSRDRNQPQHF. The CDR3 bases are TGTGCCACCAGCAGAGACAGAAATCAGCCCCAGCATTTT.